One sample yielded the 31 T cell receptor beta chains listed below, sequenced in a study of T cell responses to AZD1222 COVID-19 vaccine. Generated by immunoSEQ multiplex PCR, the TCRdb table keeps only in-frame clones and is missing some. Of approximately 110,000 clones listed, around nine tenths are singletons. Specimen: peripheral blood, collected on day 0 of AZD1222 vaccination. The receptors stem from an adult in good health.

The V and J genes are TRBV7-2 and TRBJ2-6, with D uncertain. Germline loops: CDR1 SGHTA, CDR2 FQGNSA. The CDR3 totals 16 residues. V lost 2 bases and J lost 0, with 8 bases in between. The CDR3 protein is CASSLTTHSGANVLTF. Written as DNA, the CDR3 is TGTGCCAGCAGCTTAACAACACACTCTGGGGCCAACGTCCTGACTTTC.

V gene TRBV6-5 combines with J gene TRBJ2-7; 10 nucleotides agree with TRBD1. Germline-derived CDR1 and CDR2 are MNHEY and SVGAGI. The V gene end was trimmed by 6 bases and the J gene end by 2 bases; junction bases not matched to a gene: 4. CDR3 length equals 14 residues. The CDR3 loop reads CASRDRGVTYEQYV. In DNA, the CDR3 is TGTGCCAGCAGGGACAGGGGGGTCACCTACGAGCAGTACGTC.

V and J are TRBV3-1 (or the pseudogene TRBV3-2) and TRBJ1-3; 10 positions match TRBD1. Unmatched junction bases numbered 8, after V lost 3 bases and J lost 0 bases. This CDR3 is built from 18 residues. Germline V gene sequence: CDR1 LGHDT, CDR2 YNNKEL (reference sequence). CDR3: CASSHWDRGAISGNTIYF. CDR3 nucleotide sequence: TGTGCCAGCAGCCATTGGGACAGGGGAGCTATCTCTGGAAACACCATATATTTT.

V usage is TRBV27 and J usage is TRBJ2-7, with D tentatively TRBD2 (5 bases). CDR3 size: 14 residues. Trimming shortened V by 6 bases and J by 1 base, and 13 bases separated the two germline ends. Germline CDR1 MNHEY, CDR2 SMNVEV (reference sequence). CDR3 region: CASRLGIFSYEQYV. The CDR3 nucleotides are TGTGCCAGCAGACTAGGAATTTTTTCCTACGAGCAGTACGTC.

This chain links TRBV9 with TRBJ2-3; unclear D gene. Germline loops: CDR1 SGDLS, CDR2 YYNGEE. The CDR3 consists of 12 residues. Trimming stripped 0 bases from V and 6 bases from J, with 5 bases between. The CDR3 protein is CASSVATDTQYF. The DNA for the CDR3 is TGTGCCAGCAGCGTAGCTACGGATACGCAGTATTTT.

The chain has TRBV9 and TRBJ1-1; D remains unclear. With 3 bases removed from V and 1 base from J, the gap between germline ends came to 10 bases. The CDR3 consists of 14 residues. CDR1 and CDR2 (germline): SGDLS, YYNGEE. CDR3 loop: CASSAQPANTEAFF. The CDR3 bases are TGTGCCAGCAGCGCTCAACCGGCGAACACTGAAGCTTTCTTT.

The gene calls are TRBV4-1 and TRBJ2-2; 10 positions agree with TRBD2. Germline V gene lookup returns CDR1 MGHRA and CDR2 YSYEKL. V shed 4 bases and J 0 bases; nucleotides not matched to a gene: 5. The CDR3 runs 17 residues. CDR3 in DNA: TGCGCCAGCAGCCGTGCGCTAGCGGGAGCGAACACCGGGGAGCTGTTTTTT. Protein: CASSRALAGANTGELFF.

The rearrangement links TRBV19 to TRBJ1-6, with 7 positions matching TRBD1. The CDR3 consists of 18 residues. Looked up from germline, CDR1 is LNHDA and CDR2 is SQIVND (reference sequence). V lost 9 bases to trimming and J lost 5 bases; unmatched junction nucleotides: 19. CDR3 protein: CARTRTGGLRENNSPLHF. The DNA for the CDR3 is TGTGCCAGAACGAGGACAGGAGGACTAAGAGAAAATAATTCACCCCTCCACTTT.

V gene TRBV5-1 combines with J gene TRBJ2-1, with D tentatively TRBD1 (6 bases). CDR3 length equals 15 residues. Trimming took 4 bases from V and 4 from J, leaving 15 bases between them. Germline V lookup: CDR1 SGHRS, CDR2 YFSETQ. CDR3 nucleotide sequence: TGCGCCAGCAGCCTCCGACAGGCTGCGTACAATGAGCAGTTCTTC. Amino acids: CASSLRQAAYNEQFF. Variable domain in full (rest from reference TRBV5-1 and TRBJ2-1): KAGVTQTPRYLIKTRGQQVTLSCSPISGHRSVSWYQQTPGQGLQFLFEYFSETQRNKGNFPGRFSGRQFSNSRSEMNVSTLELGDSALYLCASSLRQAAYNEQFFGPGTRLTVL.

The rearrangement uses TRBV2 and TRBJ1-6; D gene ambiguous. The CDR3 is made up of 13 amino acids. Germline V gives CDR1 SNHLY, CDR2 FYNNEI. The V end lost 11 bases, the J end lost 5 bases, and 13 bases lay between the germline ends. This CDR3 reads CAARSPNNSPLHF. CDR3 in DNA: TGTGCCGCGAGGAGCCCTAATAATTCACCCCTCCACTTT.

The gene calls are TRBV11-3 and TRBJ2-1; 11 positions match TRBD2. J gave up 3 bases and V 6 bases, and 4 bases lay outside the gene matches. CDR3 length equals 15 residues. In germline, CDR1 is SGHNT, CDR2 YENEEA. The CDR3 here is CASRIGLAGYNEQFF. DNA for the CDR3: TGTGCCAGCAGAATCGGACTAGCGGGCTACAATGAGCAGTTCTTC.

V usage is TRBV19 and J usage is TRBJ1-4; D unclear. V lost 2 bases and J 0 bases, leaving 7 bases between the germline ends. In germline, CDR1 is LNHDA, CDR2 SQIVND (reference sequence). The length of the CDR3 is 15 residues. The CDR3 DNA is TGTGCCAGTAGTATAAAGGGAACAACTAATGAAAAACTGTTTTTT. Protein product: CASSIKGTTNEKLFF.

This clone was seen once. The rearrangement joins TRBV9 to TRBJ2-1; tentative D call: TRBD1 (6 bases). Germline CDR1 and CDR2: SGDLS and YYNGEE. The CDR3 length is 15 residues. Between the trimmed V and J ends, which lost 0 bases and 3 bases, there was a span of 10 bases. The CDR3 nucleotides read TGTGCCAGCAGCGTAGGGTCAGGGGACTACAATGAGCAGTTCTTC. Its protein product is CASSVGSGDYNEQFF.

The chain has TRBV20-1 and TRBJ2-1; D is unclear. The length of the CDR3 is 11 residues. Trimming removed 6 bases at V and 6 bases at J, with 9 bases between. Germline values: CDR1 DFQATT, CDR2 SNEGSKA (reference sequence). CDR3 nucleotides: TGCAGTGCGAGTGAGATCAATGAGCAGTTCTTC. It translates to CSASEINEQFF.

The chain is built from TRBV11-3 and TRBJ1-1, with D tentatively TRBD1 (6 bases). Deletions cut 0 bases from V and 2 bases from J, with 10 bases between. Germline V lookup: CDR1 SGHNT, CDR2 YENEEA. This CDR3 has 15 amino acids. The CDR3 DNA is TGTGCCAGCAGCTTAGATGGGGGGCTCAACACTGAAGCTTTCTTT. Its translation is CASSLDGGLNTEAFF.

This clone appeared once. The V gene is TRBV5-4, the J gene TRBJ1-3, with TRBD1 as a possible D gene (6 bases). CDR3 length: 14 amino acids. CDR1 is SGHNT and CDR2 is YYREEE in the germline V gene (reference sequence). The germline V and J ends were trimmed by 0 bases and 5 bases, with 9 bases remaining between them. DNA for the CDR3: TGTGCCAGCAGCTTGGGCCAGGGGCGAAACACCATATATTTT. Its protein is CASSLGQGRNTIYF. Supplemented by reference TRBV5-4 and TRBJ1-3, the full variable domain reads ETGVTQSPTHLIKTRGQQVTLRCSSQSGHNTVSWYQQALGQGPQFIFQYYREEENGRGNFPPRFSGLQFPNYSSELNVNALELDDSALYLCASSLGQGRNTIYFGEGSWLTVV.

V is TRBV5-4 and J is TRBJ2-5; maybe TRBD1 (5 bases). Germline V gives CDR1 SGHNT, CDR2 YYREEE (reference sequence). The CDR3 spans 15 residues. V lost 4 bases and J lost 2, with 15 bases in between. The CDR3 sequence: CASSTADGQQETQYF. DNA for the CDR3: TGTGCCAGCAGCACCGCGGACGGACAACAAGAGACCCAGTACTTC.

The chain employs TRBV30 and TRBJ1-3, with 8 bases that match TRBD1. Looked up from germline, CDR1 is GTSNPN and CDR2 is SVGIG (reference sequence). CDR3 length: 14 residues. Trimming at V came to 2 bases and at J to 2 bases, leaving 2 bases not matched to a gene. The DNA of the CDR3 is TGTGCCTGGAGTCAACAGGGGGCTGGAAACACCATATATTTT. Protein sequence: CAWSQQGAGNTIYF.

V gene TRBV7-9 combines with J gene TRBJ1-1, with D hard to call. Trimming cost V 4 bases and J 6 bases, with 12 bases left between them. The CDR3 has 13 residues. Germline V gene data show CDR1 as SEHNR and CDR2 as FQNEAQ (reference sequence). The CDR3 DNA sequence: TGTGCCAGCAGCTCTGGCAACAGCCCTGAAGCTTTCTTT. Translated, it gives CASSSGNSPEAFF.

This clone showed up just a few times. The chain has TRBV9 and TRBJ2-3, with D perhaps matching TRBD1 (6 bases). V lost 0 bases, J lost 1 base, and 6 bases lay in between. CDR1 is SGDLS, CDR2 YYNGEE, per germline. The CDR3 has 14 amino acids. The CDR3 DNA sequence: TGTGCCAGCAGCGTAGGGACAGGCACAGATACGCAGTATTTT. This gives the protein CASSVGTGTDTQYF.

This clone was picked up one time. The chain combines TRBV29-1 with TRBJ2-7; tentative D call: TRBD2 (7 bases). The CDR3 is 12 amino acids. Germline V gene data show CDR1 as SQVTM and CDR2 as ANQGSEA. This CDR3 reads CGAGAGSYEQYF. CDR3 nucleotide sequence: TGCGGCGCGGGGGCCGGCTCCTACGAGCAGTACTTC.

This chain joins TRBV19 and TRBJ2-7, with 12 bases aligning to TRBD2. The junction had 7 bases not matched to a gene; V was cut back by 1 base and J by 0 bases. The CDR3 spans 18 residues. Looked up from germline, CDR1 is LNHDA and CDR2 is SQIVND (reference sequence). The CDR3 DNA sequence: TGTGCCAGTAGTATAGGACTAGCGGGGGTTAAAAGCTCCTACGAGCAGTACTTC. Its protein product is CASSIGLAGVKSSYEQYF.

The chain is built from TRBV5-1 and TRBJ2-3, with D possibly being TRBD2 (6 bases). The CDR3 has 15 amino acids. Germline values: CDR1 SGHRS, CDR2 YFSETQ. V was pared by 5 bases and J by 6 bases, with 19 bases between. The CDR3 DNA reads as TGCGCCAGCAGTCGGGGCGGGGAGAGGGTGGATACGCAGTATTTT. Residues: CASSRGGERVDTQYF.

The V and J genes are TRBV5-6 and TRBJ2-5; D is uncertain. V lost 5 bases to trimming and J lost 1 base, with 15 bases between them. In germline, CDR1 is SGHDT, CDR2 YYEEEE. The CDR3 contains 15 residues. The DNA for the CDR3 is TGTGCCAGCAGTAAGGAGATAACAGCCCAAGAGACCCAGTACTTC. As protein: CASSKEITAQETQYF.

The chain combines TRBV7-3 with TRBJ1-2; possible D gene TRBD1, 6 bases. The V end was cut by 5 bases, the J end by 4 bases, with 11 bases between. The CDR3 totals 13 residues. Germline values: CDR1 SGHTA, CDR2 FQGTGA. CDR3 sequence reads: CASSPDRSYGYTF. Here the CDR3 DNA reads TGTGCCAGCAGCCCCGACAGGAGCTATGGCTACACCTTC.

This chain connects TRBV11-3 to TRBJ1-1, with 8 bases identical to TRBD1. CDR1 SGHNT and CDR2 YENEEA come from the germline V gene. The trim removed 8 bases at V and 5 bases at J, leaving 7 bases unmatched. CDR3 length equals 13 residues. The CDR3 bases are TGTGCCAGCGGCCACAGGGGGGTGACTGAAGCTTTCTTT. The encoded protein is CASGHRGVTEAFF.

The chain is built from TRBV11-2 and TRBJ1-6; D is unclear. V was trimmed by 5 bases and J by 11 bases, leaving 13 bases between them. In germline, CDR1 is SGHAT, CDR2 FQNNGV. CDR3 length: 13 residues. CDR3 sequence: CASSQYTRAPLHF. CDR3 in DNA: TGTGCCAGCAGCCAGTACACCCGGGCACCCCTCCACTTT.

J is TRBJ1-6 and V is TRBV25-1, with D possibly TRBD1 on 6 matching bases. V shed 6 bases and J shed 10 bases, with 19 bases lying between them. CDR3 size: 15 residues. Germline CDR1 is MGHDK and CDR2 is SYGVNS. CDR3 loop: CASRPGAYSPSPLHF. DNA of the CDR3: TGTGCCAGCAGGCCGGGGGCTTACTCCCCGTCACCCCTCCACTTT.

The chain is built from TRBV6-1 and TRBJ1-2; D is undetermined. Trimming shortened V by 1 base and J by 4 bases, and 7 bases separated the two germline ends. The CDR3 is 13 residues long. Germline V gene sequence: CDR1 MNHNS, CDR2 SASEGT. Here the CDR3 reads CASSEGGVYGYTF. The CDR3 bases are TGTGCCAGCAGTGAAGGGGGAGTCTATGGCTACACCTTC.

This clone was seen more than once but under ten times. The V gene is TRBV5-4, the J gene TRBJ2-7, with 9 nucleotides matching TRBD1. Germline V gene lookup returns CDR1 SGHNT and CDR2 YYREEE (reference sequence). V trimming: 4 bases; J trimming: 3 bases; junction bases outside the gene matches: 8. There are 15 residues in the CDR3. CDR3 loop: CASSNPGTGIYEQYF. As DNA, the CDR3 is TGTGCCAGCAGCAACCCCGGGACAGGGATCTACGAGCAGTACTTC.

This chain connects TRBV6-5 to TRBJ1-2; no reliable D call. CDR1 and CDR2 (germline): MNHEY, SVGAGI. The CDR3 consists of 13 residues. V lost 2 bases to trimming and J lost 7 bases, with 11 bases between them. CDR3 DNA: TGTGCCAGCAGTTACCAACGAGGGTCTGGCTACACCTTC. Its protein product is CASSYQRGSGYTF.